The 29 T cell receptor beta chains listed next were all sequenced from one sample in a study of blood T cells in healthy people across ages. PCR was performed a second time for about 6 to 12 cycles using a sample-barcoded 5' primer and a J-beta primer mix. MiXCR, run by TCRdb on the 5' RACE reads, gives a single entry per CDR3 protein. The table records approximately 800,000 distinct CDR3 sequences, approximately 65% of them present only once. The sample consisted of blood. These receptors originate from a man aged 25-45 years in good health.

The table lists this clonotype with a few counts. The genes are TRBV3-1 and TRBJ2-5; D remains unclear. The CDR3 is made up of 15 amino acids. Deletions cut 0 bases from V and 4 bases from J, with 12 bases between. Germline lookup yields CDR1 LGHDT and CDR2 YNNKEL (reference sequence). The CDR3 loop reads CASSQEFPSRETQYF. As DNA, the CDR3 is TGTGCCAGCAGCCAAGAGTTCCCCAGCAGAGAGACCCAGTACTTC.

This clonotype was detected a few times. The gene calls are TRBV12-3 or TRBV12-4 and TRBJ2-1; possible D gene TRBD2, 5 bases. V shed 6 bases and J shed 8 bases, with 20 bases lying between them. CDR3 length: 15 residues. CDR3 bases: TGTGCCAGCAGCCACCGGGAAAAGAGGACCCATGAGCAGTTCTTC. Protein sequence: CASSHREKRTHEQFF.

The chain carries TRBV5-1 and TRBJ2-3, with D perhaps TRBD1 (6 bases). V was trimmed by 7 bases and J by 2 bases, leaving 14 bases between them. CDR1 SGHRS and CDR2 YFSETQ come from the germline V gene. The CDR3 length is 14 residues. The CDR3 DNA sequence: TGCGCCAGCCATGGACGGGACAACACAGATACGCAGTATTTT. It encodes CASHGRDNTDTQYF.

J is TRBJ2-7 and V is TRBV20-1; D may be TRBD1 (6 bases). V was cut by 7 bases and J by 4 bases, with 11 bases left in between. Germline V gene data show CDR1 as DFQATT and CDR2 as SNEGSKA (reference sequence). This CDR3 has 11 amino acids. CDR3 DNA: TGCAGTGTCCAGGGGTGGTACGAGCAGTACTTC. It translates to CSVQGWYEQYF.

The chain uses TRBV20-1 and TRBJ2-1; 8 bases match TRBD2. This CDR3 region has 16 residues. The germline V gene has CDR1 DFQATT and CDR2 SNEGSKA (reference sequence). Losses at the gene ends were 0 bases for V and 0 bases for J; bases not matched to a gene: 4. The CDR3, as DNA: TGCAGTGCTAGAGATGAGCGGGGGCTCTCCTACAATGAGCAGTTCTTC. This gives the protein CSARDERGLSYNEQFF.

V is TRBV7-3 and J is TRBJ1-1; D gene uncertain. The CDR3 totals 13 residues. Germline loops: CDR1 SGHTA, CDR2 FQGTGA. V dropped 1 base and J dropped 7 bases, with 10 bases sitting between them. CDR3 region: CASSLSATGEAFF. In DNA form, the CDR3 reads TGTGCCAGCAGCTTAAGTGCGACGGGTGAAGCTTTCTTT.

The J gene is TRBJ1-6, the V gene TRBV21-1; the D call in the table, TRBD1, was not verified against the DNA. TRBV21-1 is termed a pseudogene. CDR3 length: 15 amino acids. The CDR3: CASSKASGHRSPLHF. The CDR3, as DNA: TGTGCCAGCAGCAAAGCATCCGGACACCGATCACCCCTCCACTTT.

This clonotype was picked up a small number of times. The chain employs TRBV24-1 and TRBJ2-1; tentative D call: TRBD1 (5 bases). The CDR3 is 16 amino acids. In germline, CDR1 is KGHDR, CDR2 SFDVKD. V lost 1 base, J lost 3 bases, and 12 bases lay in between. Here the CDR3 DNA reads TGTGCCACCAGTGATTTAGGTCAGGGCCTCTACAATGAGCAGTTCTTC. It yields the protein CATSDLGQGLYNEQFF.

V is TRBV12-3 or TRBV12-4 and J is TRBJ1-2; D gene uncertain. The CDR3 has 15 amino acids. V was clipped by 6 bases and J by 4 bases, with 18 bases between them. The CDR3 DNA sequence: TGTGCCAGCAGGACCGAACGTACGGCTGCCTATGGCTACACCTTC. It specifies CASRTERTAAYGYTF.

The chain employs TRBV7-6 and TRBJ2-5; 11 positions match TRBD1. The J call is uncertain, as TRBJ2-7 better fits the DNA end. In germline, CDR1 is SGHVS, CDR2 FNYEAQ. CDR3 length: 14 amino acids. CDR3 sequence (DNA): TGTGCCAGCAGCCCGGACAGGGGGCTCAACGAGCAGTACTTC. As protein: CASSPDRGLNEQYF.

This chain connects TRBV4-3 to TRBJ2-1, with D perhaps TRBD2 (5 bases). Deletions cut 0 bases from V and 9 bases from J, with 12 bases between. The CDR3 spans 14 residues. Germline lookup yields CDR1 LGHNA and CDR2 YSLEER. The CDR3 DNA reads TGCGCCAGCAGCCAAGATAGGGCTAGCCGTGAGCAGTTCTTC. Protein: CASSQDRASREQFF.

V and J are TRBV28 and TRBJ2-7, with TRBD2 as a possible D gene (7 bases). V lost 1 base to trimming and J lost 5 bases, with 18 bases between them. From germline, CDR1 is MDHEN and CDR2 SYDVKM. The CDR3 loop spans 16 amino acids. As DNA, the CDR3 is TGTGCCAGCAGTTTATTGGGGGCAGGGACTACTGACGAGCAGTACTTC. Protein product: CASSLLGAGTTDEQYF.

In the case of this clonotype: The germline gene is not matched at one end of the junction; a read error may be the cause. CDR3 in DNA: TGTGCTAGCAGTTCGTCAATAACGGCAGTTTCCTACGAGCAGTACTTC. Protein sequence: CASSSSITAVSYEQYF. The chain joins TRBV27 to TRBJ2-7, with unresolved D. The CDR3 extends over 16 amino acids. Germline V gene sequence: CDR1 MNHEY, CDR2 SMNVEV (reference sequence).

The CDR3: CASSLAGVGIQYF. In nucleotides, the CDR3 is TGTGCCAGCAGCTTGGCCGGGGTGGGCATTCAGTACTTC. V and J are TRBV5-6 and TRBJ2-7, with a possible D match to TRBD2 (5 bases). The J call may not be correct, given that the DNA end is closer to TRBJ2-4. This CDR3 spans 13 amino acids. The V gene's germline CDR1 is SGHDT and CDR2 YYEEEE.

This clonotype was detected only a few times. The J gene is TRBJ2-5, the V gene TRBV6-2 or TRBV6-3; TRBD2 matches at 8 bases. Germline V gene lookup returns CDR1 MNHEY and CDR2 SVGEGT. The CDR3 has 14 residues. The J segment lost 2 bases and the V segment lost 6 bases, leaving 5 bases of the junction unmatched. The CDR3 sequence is CASSLTSAQETQYF. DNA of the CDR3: TGTGCCAGCAGCCTGACTAGCGCACAAGAGACCCAGTACTTC.

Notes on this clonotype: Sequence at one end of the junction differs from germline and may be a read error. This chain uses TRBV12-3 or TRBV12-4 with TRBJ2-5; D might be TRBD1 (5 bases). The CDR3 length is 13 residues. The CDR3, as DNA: TGTGTCAGCAGTCCTCCTAGGGGCGAGACCCAGTACTTC. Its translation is CVSSPPRGETQYF.

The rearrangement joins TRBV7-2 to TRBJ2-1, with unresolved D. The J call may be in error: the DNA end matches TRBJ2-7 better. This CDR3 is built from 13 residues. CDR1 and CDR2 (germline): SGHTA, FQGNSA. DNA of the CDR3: TGTGCCAGCAGCTTATCAGGACCGGCGAAGCAGTACTTC. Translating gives CASSLSGPAKQYF.

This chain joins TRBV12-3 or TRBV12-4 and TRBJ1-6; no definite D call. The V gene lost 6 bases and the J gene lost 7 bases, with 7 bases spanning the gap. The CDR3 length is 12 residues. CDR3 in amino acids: CASRVPNSPLHF. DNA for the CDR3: TGTGCCAGCAGAGTACCCAATTCACCCCTCCACTTT.

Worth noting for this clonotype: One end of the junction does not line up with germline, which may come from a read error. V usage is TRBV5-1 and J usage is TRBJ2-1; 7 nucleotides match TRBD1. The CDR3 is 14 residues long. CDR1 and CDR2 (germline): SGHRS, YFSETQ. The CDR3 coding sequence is TGCGTCAGCTCCCCACCAGGGGGTTCAAATGAGCAGTTCTTC. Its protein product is CVSSPPGGSNEQFF.

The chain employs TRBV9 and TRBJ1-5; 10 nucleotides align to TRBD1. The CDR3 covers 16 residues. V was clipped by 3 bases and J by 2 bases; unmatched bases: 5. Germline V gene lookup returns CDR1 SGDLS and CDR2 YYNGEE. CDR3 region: CASSATGTGGNQPQHF. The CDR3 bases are TGTGCCAGCAGCGCGACCGGGACAGGGGGCAATCAGCCCCAGCATTTT.

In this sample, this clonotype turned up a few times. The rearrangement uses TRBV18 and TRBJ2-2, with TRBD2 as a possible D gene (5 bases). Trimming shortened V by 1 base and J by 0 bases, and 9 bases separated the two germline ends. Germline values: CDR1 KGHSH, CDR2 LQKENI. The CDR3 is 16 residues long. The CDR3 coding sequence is TGTGCCAGCTCACCACGAGGAGGCCCGAACACCGGGGAGCTGTTTTTT. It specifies CASSPRGGPNTGELFF.

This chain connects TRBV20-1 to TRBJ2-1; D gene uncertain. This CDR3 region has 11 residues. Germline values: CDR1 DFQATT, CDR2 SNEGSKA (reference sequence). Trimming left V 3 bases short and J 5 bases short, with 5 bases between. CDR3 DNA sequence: TGCAGTGCTAGGGAGAACAATGAGCAGTTCTTC. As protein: CSARENNEQFF.

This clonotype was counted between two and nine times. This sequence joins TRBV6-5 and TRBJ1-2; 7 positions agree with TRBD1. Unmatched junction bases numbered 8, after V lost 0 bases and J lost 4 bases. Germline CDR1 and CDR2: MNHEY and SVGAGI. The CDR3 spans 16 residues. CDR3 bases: TGTGCCAGCAGTTACTCTACCCATTCAGGGGGCTATGGCTACACCTTC. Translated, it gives CASSYSTHSGGYGYTF.

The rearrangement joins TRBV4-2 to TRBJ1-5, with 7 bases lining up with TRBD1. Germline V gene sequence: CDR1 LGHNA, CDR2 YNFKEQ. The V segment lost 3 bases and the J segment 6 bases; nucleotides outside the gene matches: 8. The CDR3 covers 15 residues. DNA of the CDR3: TGTGCCAGCAGCCAGAGGGAGGGGGCAGGTCAGCCCCAGCATTTT. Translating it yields CASSQREGAGQPQHF.

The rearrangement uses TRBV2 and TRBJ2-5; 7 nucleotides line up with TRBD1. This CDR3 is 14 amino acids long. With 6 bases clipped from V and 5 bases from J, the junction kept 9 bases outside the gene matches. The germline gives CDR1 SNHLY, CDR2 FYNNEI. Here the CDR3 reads CASSEGTARETQYF. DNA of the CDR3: TGTGCCAGCAGCGAGGGGACAGCCCGGGAGACCCAGTACTTC.

The CDR3 DNA is TGTGCCAGCAGTCTACGACAGGGGGATGAGCAGTTCTTC. Amino acid sequence: CASSLRQGDEQFF. V is TRBV12-3 or TRBV12-4 and J is TRBJ2-1, with 9 bases identical to TRBD1. The CDR3 has 13 amino acids. Germline trimming cut 5 bases from V and 8 bases from J; bases unmatched to any gene: 4.

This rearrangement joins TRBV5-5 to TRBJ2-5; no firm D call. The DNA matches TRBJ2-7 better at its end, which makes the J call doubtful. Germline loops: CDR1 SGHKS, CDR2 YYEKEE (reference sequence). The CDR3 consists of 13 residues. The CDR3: CASSLVLGCEQYF. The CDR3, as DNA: TGTGCCAGCAGCTTGGTTTTGGGCTGCGAGCAGTACTTC.

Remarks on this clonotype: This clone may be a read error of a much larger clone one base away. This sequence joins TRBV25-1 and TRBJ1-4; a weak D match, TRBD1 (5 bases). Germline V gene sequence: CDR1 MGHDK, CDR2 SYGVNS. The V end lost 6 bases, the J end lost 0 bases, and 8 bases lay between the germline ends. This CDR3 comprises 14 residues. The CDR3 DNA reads TGTGCCAGCAGCCGACAGTCAACTAATGAAAAACTGTTTTTT. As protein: CASSRQSTNEKLFF. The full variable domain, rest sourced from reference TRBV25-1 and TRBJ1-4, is EADIYQTPRYLVIGTGKKITLECSQTMGHDKMYWYQQDPGMELHLIHYSYGVNSTEKGDLSSESTVSRIRTEHFPLTLESARPSHTSQYLCASSRQSTNEKLFFGSGTQLSVL.

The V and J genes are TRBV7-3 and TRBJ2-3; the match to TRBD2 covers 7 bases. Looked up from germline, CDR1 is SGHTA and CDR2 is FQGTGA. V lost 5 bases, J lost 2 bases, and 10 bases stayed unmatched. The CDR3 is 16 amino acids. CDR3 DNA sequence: TGTGCCAGCAGCCCGCGGCCAGCGGGACTCACAGATACGCAGTATTTT. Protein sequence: CASSPRPAGLTDTQYF.